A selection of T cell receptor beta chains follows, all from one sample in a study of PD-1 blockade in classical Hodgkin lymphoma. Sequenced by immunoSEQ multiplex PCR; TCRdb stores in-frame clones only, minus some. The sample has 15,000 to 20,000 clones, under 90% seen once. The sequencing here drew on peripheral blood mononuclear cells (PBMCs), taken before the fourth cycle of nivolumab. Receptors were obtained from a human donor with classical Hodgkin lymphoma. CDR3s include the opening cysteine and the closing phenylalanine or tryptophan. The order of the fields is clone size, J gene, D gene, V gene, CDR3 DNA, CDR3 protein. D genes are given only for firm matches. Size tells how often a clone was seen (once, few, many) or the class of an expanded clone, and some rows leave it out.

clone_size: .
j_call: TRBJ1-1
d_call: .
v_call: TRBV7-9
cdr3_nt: TGTGCCAGCAGCTTAACCGCCACTGAAGCTTTCTTT
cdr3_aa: CASSLTATEAFF

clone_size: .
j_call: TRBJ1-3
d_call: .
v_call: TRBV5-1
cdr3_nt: TGCGCCAGCACCAAAGACGGAAGCTCTGGAAACACCATATATTTT
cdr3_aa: CASTKDGSSGNTIYF

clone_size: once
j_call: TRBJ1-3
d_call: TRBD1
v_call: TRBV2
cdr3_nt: TGTGCCAGCATTGGAGGGGGCTCGGTTACCTCTGGAAACACCATATATTTT
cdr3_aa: CASIGGGSVTSGNTIYF

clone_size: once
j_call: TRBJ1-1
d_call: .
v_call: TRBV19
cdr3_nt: TGTGCCAGTAGTATTGGCACCTACCCTTTGAACACTGAAGCTTTCTTT
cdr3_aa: CASSIGTYPLNTEAFF

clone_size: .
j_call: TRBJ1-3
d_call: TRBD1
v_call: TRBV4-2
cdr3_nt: TGTGCCAGCAGCCCAGGGGGCGCCGGAAACACCATATATTTT
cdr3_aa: CASSPGGAGNTIYF

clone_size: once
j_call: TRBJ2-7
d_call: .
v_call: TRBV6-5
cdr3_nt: TGTGCCAGCAGTCCAGAGACAGGAACCTACGAGCAGTACTTC
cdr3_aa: CASSPETGTYEQYF

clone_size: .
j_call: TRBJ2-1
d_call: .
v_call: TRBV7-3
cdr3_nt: TGTGCCAGCAGCTTAATCGGGAGCAGCCCGTTCTTC
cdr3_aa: CASSLIGSSPFF

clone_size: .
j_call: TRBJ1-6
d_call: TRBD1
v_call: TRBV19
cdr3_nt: TGTGCCAGTAGTCGAGACAGGGTATCAAATTCACCCCTCCACTTT
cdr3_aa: CASSRDRVSNSPLHF

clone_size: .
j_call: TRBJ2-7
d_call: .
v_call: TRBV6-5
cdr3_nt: TGTGCCAGCAGACTCTCCCCCGGGGGCTACGAGCAGTACTTC
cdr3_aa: CASRLSPGGYEQYF

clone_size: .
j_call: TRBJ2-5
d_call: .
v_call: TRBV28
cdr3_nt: TGTGCCAGCAGGGTTGCTTCAGGAGGCAAAAAGACCCAGTACTTC
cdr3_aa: CASRVASGGKKTQYF

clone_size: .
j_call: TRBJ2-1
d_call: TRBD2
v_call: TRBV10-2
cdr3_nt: TGCGCCAGCAGTGAGTCCCGACTAGCAGCACAGTTCTTC
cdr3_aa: CASSESRLAAQFF

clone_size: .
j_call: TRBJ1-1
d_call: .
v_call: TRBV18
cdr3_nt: TGTGCCAGCTCACCTGGAGGTAGGTCCTTCGGGGGTGAAGCTTTCTTT
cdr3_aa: CASSPGGRSFGGEAFF

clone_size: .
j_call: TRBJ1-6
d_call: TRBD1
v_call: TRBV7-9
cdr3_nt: TGTGCCAGCAGCTTGGGGACAGGGGAGGGTTCACCCCTCCACTTT
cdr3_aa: CASSLGTGEGSPLHF

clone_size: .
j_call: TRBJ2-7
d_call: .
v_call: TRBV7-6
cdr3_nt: TGTGCCAGCAGCTTAGCGGGGAACTCCTACGAGCAGTACTTC
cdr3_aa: CASSLAGNSYEQYF

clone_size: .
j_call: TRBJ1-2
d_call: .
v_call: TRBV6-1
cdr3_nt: TGTGCCAGCAGTGAGGCCGTAGGAATTGATGGCTACACCTTC
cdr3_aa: CASSEAVGIDGYTF

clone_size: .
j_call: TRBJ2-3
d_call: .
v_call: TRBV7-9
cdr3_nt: TGTGCCAGCACCTCAGGTAGCGACACAGATACGCAGTATTTT
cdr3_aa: CASTSGSDTDTQYF

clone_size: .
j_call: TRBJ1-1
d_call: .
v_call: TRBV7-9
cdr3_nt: TGTGCCAGCAGCTGGGCGGGAAACACTGAAGCTTTCTTT
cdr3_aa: CASSWAGNTEAFF

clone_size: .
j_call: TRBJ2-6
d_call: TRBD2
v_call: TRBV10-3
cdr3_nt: TGTGCCATCACATCTGTCGCACCGGGGGGGCTTGGGGCCAACGTCCTGACTTTC
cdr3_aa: CAITSVAPGGLGANVLTF

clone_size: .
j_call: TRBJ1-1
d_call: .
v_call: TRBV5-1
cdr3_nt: TGCGCCAGCAGCTTGGGTACACAGGGGAACACTGAAGCTTTCTTT
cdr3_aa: CASSLGTQGNTEAFF

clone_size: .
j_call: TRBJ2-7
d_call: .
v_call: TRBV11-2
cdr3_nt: TGTGCCAGCAGCTTAGGGACGGGGTGGGCCTACGAGCAGTACTTC
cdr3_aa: CASSLGTGWAYEQYF

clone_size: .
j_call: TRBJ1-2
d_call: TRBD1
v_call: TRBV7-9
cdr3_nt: TGTGCCAGCAGCCTTAACCAGGGGGGAGGGAGAGATGGCTACACCTTC
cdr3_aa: CASSLNQGGGRDGYTF

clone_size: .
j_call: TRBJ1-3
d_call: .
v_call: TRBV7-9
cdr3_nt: TGTGCCAGCAGCGTGGGGGTCGCGGTGAGCTCTGGAAACACCATATATTTT
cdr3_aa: CASSVGVAVSSGNTIYF

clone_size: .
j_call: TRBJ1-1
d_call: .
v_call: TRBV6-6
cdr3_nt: TGTGCCAGCAGTTACACGGAGAACACTGAAGCTTTCTTT
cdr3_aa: CASSYTENTEAFF

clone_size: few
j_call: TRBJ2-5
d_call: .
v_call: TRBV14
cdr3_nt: TGTGCCAGCAGCCAAGTCGGGGCCCAAGAGACCCAGTACTTC
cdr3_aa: CASSQVGAQETQYF

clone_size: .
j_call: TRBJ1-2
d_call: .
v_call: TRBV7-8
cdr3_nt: TGTGCCAGCAGCTTATTAGGAGGGGCCTATGGCTACACCTTC
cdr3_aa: CASSLLGGAYGYTF

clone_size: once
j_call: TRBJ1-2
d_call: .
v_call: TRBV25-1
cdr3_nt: TGTGCTACTCAGAAGAACTATGGCTACACCTTC
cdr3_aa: CATQKNYGYTF

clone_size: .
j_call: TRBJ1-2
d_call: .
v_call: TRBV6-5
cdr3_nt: TGTGCCAGCAGTAACCTCTATGGCTACACCTTC
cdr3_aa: CASSNLYGYTF

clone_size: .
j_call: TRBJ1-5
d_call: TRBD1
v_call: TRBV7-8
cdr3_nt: TGTGCCAGCAGCCGGCAGGGGGCTGGCAATCAGCCCCAGCATTTT
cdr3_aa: CASSRQGAGNQPQHF

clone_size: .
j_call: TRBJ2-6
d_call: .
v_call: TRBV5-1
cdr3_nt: TGCGCCAGCTCCCCACAGGGTTCTGGGGCCAACGTCCTGACTTTC
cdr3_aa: CASSPQGSGANVLTF

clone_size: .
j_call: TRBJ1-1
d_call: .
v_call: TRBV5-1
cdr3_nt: TGCGCCAGCAGCTCCGGGACCCTAGGCACTGAAGCTTTCTTT
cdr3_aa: CASSSGTLGTEAFF

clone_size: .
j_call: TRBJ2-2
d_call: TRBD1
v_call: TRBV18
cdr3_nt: TGTGCCAGCTCACACCCAGGGGGCGGGGAGCTGTTTTTT
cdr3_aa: CASSHPGGGELFF

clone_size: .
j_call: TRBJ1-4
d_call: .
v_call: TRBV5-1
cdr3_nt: TGCGCCAGCAGCTTAGGCACAGGTGCAACTAATGAAAAACTGTTTTTT
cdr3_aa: CASSLGTGATNEKLFF

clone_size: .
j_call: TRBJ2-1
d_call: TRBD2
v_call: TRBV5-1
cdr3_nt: TGCGCCAGCAGCGCATCTAGCGGGGTTCACAATGAGCAGTTCTTC
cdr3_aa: CASSASSGVHNEQFF

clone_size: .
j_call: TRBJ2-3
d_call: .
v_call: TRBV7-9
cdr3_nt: TGTGCCAGCAGCCTCTACCGGACGGAGGAAGATACGCAGTATTTT
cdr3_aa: CASSLYRTEEDTQYF

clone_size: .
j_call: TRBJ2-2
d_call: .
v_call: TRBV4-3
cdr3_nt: TGCGCCAGCAGCCAAGATGCCGACTCGCACACCGGGGAGCTGTTTTTT
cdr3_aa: CASSQDADSHTGELFF

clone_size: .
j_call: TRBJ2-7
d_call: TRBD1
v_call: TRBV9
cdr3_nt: TGTGCCAGCAGCACGAGTGCCGGGACAGCAATCTACGAGCAGTACTTC
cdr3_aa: CASSTSAGTAIYEQYF

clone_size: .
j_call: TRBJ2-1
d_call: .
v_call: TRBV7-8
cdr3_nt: TGTGCCAGCAGCGAAGGCCGGGGGGCAAACTACAATGAGCAGTTCTTC
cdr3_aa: CASSEGRGANYNEQFF

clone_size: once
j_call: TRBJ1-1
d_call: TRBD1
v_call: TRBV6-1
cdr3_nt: TGTGCCAGCAGGTGGGCAGGGGGCGTCGACACTGAAGCTTTCTTT
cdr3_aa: CASRWAGGVDTEAFF

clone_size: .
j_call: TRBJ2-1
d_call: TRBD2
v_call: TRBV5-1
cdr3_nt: TGCGCCAGCAGCTTAGGACTAGCCAATGAGCAGTTCTTC
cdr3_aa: CASSLGLANEQFF

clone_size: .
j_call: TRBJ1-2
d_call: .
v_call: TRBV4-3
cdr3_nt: TGCGCCAGCAGCCCAGAAGAAACTCGCGGGACAAGTTATGGCTACACCTTC
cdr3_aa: CASSPEETRGTSYGYTF

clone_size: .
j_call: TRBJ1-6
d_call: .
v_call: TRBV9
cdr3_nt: TGTGCCAGCAGTTCCGGGACAATAGGAAATTCACCCCTCCACTTT
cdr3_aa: CASSSGTIGNSPLHF

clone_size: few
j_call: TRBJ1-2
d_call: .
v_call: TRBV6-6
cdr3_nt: TGTGCCAGCAATCCAGGGGACAAAGCTAACTATGGCTACACCTTC
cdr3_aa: CASNPGDKANYGYTF

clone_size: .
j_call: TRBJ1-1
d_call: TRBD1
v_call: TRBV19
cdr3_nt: TGTGCCAGTACCCCACAGGGGTCGGGCACTGAAGCTTTCTTT
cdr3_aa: CASTPQGSGTEAFF

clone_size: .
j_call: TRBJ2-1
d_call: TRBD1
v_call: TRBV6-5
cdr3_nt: TGTGCCAGCAGGACGAACACAGGGGATGTGTTCTTC
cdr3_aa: CASRTNTGDVFF

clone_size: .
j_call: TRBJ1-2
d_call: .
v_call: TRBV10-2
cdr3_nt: TGCGCCAGCAGTGTGGGGGGAGGTGGCTACACCTTC
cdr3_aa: CASSVGGGGYTF

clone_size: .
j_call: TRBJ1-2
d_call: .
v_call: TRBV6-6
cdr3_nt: TGTGCCAGCGCAACCGGCGGGGCGCAGTATGGCTACACCTTC
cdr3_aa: CASATGGAQYGYTF

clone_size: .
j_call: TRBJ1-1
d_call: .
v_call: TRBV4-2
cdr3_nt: TGTGCCAGCAGCCAATCCTACGTTTCGGGGACTGAAGCTTTCTTT
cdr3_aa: CASSQSYVSGTEAFF

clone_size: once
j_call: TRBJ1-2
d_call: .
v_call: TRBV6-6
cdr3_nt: TGTGCCAGCACCCCCGGGGCCAAGGGAGGCTACACCTTC
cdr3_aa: CASTPGAKGGYTF

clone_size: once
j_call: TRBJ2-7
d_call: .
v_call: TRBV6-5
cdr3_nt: TGTGCCAGCAGCTACCTCCCGTGGGGGGCGGGTGAGCAGTACTTC
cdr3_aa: CASSYLPWGAGEQYF

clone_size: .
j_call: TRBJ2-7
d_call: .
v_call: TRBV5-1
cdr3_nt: TGCGCCAGCAGCTTGTTAGGGTCCTACGAGCAGTACTTC
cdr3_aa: CASSLLGSYEQYF

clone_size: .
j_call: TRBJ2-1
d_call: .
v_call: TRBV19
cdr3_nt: TGTGCCAGTAGTTGGGGGGGGGCTGTTTTTGAGCAGTTCTTC
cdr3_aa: CASSWGGAVFEQFF

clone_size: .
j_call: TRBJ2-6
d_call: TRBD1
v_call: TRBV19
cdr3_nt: TGTGCCAGTAGGAACAGGGGGCCATCTGGGGCCAACGTCCTGACTTTC
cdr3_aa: CASRNRGPSGANVLTF

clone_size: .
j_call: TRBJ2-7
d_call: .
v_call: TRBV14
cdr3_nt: TGTGCCAGCAGCCAAGTCAGGGTTGGTGGCGAGCAGTACTTC
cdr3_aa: CASSQVRVGGEQYF

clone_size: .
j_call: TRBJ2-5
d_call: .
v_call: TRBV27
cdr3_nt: TGTGCCAGCAGTTTCGCTGGGGCGATGGGAGAGACCCAGTACTTC
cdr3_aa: CASSFAGAMGETQYF

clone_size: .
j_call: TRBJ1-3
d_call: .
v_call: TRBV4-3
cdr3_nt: TGCGCCAGCAGCCAGAATTCACAGGGAAACACCATATATTTT
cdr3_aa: CASSQNSQGNTIYF